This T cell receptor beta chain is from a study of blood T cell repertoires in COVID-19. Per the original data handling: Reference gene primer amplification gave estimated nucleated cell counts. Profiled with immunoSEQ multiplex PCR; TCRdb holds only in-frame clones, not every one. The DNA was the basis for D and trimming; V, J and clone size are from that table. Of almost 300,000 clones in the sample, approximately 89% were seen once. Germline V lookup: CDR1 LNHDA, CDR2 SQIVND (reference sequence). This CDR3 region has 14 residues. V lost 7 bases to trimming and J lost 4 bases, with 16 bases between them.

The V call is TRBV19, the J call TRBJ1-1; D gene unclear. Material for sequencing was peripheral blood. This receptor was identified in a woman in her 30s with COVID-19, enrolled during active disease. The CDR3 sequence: CASTPRSESTEAFF. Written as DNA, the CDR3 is TGTGCCAGTACCCCGCGTAGTGAAAGCACTGAAGCTTTCTTT.